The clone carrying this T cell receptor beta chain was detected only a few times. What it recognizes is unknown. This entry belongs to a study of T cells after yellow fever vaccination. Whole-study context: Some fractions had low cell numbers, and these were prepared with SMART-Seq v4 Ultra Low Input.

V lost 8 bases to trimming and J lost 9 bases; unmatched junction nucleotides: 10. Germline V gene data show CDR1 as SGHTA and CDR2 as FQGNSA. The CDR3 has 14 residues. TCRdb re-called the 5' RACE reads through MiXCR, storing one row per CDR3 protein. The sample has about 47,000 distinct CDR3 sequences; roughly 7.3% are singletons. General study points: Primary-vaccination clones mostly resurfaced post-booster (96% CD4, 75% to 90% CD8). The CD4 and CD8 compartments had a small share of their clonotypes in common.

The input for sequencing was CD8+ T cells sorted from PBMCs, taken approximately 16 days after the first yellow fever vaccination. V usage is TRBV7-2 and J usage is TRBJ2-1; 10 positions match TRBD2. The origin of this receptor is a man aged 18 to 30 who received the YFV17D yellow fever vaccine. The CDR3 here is CASGGSGGAVEQFF. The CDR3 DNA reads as TGTGCCAGCGGGGGGAGCGGGGGGGCCGTTGAGCAGTTCTTC.